This T cell receptor beta chain was captured in a study of blood T cell repertoires in COVID-19. Study-wide background: Sources were T cells, B-cell-depleted T cells, or PBMCs; the material itself was cDNA or gDNA.

Authors' processing steps: Amplification with reference gene primers provided the estimates of nucleated cell counts. Clones were sequenced by immunoSEQ multiplex PCR, and TCRdb holds only the in-frame ones, with some missing. The DNA was the basis for D and trimming; V, J and clone size are from that table. The sample has about 200,000 clones, 84% seen once. The ends were cut back, 2 bases at V and 1 base at J, with 11 bases in the middle. Germline V gives CDR1 MNHNY, CDR2 SVGAGI (reference sequence). This CDR3 spans 15 amino acids. The sequence came from a man aged 45-60 years with active or convalescent COVID-19. The sequencing sample was made of peripheral blood. The gene calls are TRBV6-6 and TRBJ1-1; D might be TRBD1 (6 bases). CDR3 amino acids: CASSYAGARNTEAFF. The CDR3 region has the DNA TGTGCCAGCAGTTACGCAGGGGCCAGGAACACTGAAGCTTTCTTT.